These 14 T cell receptor beta chains were sequenced from one sample in a study of blood T cell repertoires in COVID-19. The repertoire was sequenced with immunoSEQ multiplex PCR; TCRdb's copy has only in-frame clones and lacks some. Among roughly 240,000 clones listed, approximately 85% were seen once. Sequencing used PBMCs or T cells enriched from blood (not recorded which). All receptors derive from a woman in her forties or fifties with acute COVID-19.

The rearrangement uses TRBV13 and TRBJ1-6; D remains ambiguous. The CDR3 has 15 amino acids. V lost 0 bases and J 11 bases, leaving 14 bases between the germline ends. Germline CDR1 PRHDT, CDR2 FYEKMQ (reference sequence). The CDR3 loop is CASSLGVSRQAPLHF. The CDR3 nucleotides read TGTGCCAGCAGCTTAGGTGTCTCACGGCAGGCACCCCTCCACTTT.

The gene calls are TRBV19 and TRBJ1-2; possible D gene TRBD1, 6 bases. V gave up 10 bases and J gave up 8 bases, with 14 bases separating them. CDR3 length: 11 residues. The germline V gene encodes CDR1 LNHDA and CDR2 SQIVND (reference sequence). For the CDR3, the DNA is TGTGCCACCGGAGCAGGGGCGGGCTACACCTTC. Amino acid sequence: CATGAGAGYTF.

The DNA for the CDR3 is TGCGCCAGCAGCTTGGGCGACAGGGACAACGAGCAGTACTTC. It yields the protein CASSLGDRDNEQYF. The chain employs TRBV5-1 and TRBJ2-7, with 7 bases aligning to TRBD1. J was trimmed by 5 bases and V by 0 bases; bases with no gene match: 5. The CDR3 has 14 residues. Germline V gene lookup returns CDR1 SGHRS and CDR2 YFSETQ. Supplemented by reference TRBV5-1 and TRBJ2-7, the full variable domain reads KAGVTQTPRYLIKTRGQQVTLSCSPISGHRSVSWYQQTPGQGLQFLFEYFSETQRNKGNFPGRFSGRQFSNSRSEMNVSTLELGDSALYLCASSLGDRDNEQYFGPGTRLTVT.

The chain links TRBV7-3 to TRBJ2-3, with 7 positions matching TRBD1. Per germline, CDR1 SGHTA and CDR2 FQGTGA. The CDR3 has 14 amino acids. V lost 5 bases and J lost 6; bases outside the gene matches: 8. For the CDR3, the DNA is TGTGCCAGCAGCCCCCGACAGGGCGGCGATACGCAGTATTTT. Translating gives CASSPRQGGDTQYF.

This chain uses TRBV6-2 or TRBV6-3 with TRBJ1-2; 7 bases agree with TRBD1. V trimming: 5 bases; J trimming: 8 bases; junction bases outside the gene matches: 11. The germline CDR1 and CDR2 sequences are MNHEY and SVGEGT. The CDR3 consists of 14 residues. CDR3 nucleotides: TGTGCCAGCAGTCGAATTGGGACAGACCGGGGCTACACCTTC. It codes for CASSRIGTDRGYTF.

The chain recombines TRBV6-5 with TRBJ1-3; D unresolved. The germline gives CDR1 MNHEY, CDR2 SVGAGI. Trimming shortened V by 0 bases and J by 0 bases, and 9 bases separated the two germline ends. The CDR3 loop spans 16 amino acids. The CDR3 sequence: CASSYSSHFSGNTIYF. CDR3 bases: TGTGCCAGCAGTTACTCGAGTCACTTCTCTGGAAACACCATATATTTT.

The sample holds one count of this clone. The DNA for the CDR3 is TGTGCCAGCAGCCTTGGGCATGGACAGAAGACCGGGGAGCTGTTTTTT. Residues: CASSLGHGQKTGELFF. V and J are TRBV5-5 and TRBJ2-2; D might be TRBD1 (6 bases). The CDR3 is made up of 16 amino acids. V was clipped by 4 bases and J by 5 bases, with 18 bases between them. Germline V gene sequence: CDR1 SGHKS, CDR2 YYEKEE (reference sequence). Looking up the rest from reference TRBV5-5 and TRBJ2-2 gives the full variable domain: DAGVTQSPTHLIKTRGQQVTLRCSPISGHKSVSWYQQVLGQGPQFIFQYYEKEERGRGNFPDRFSARQFPNYSSELNVNALLLGDSALYLCASSLGHGQKTGELFFGEGSRLTVL.

The chain links TRBV25-1 to TRBJ1-1, with D hard to call. The CDR3 totals 13 residues. Trimming cost V 8 bases and J 1 base, with 11 bases left between them. In germline, CDR1 is MGHDK, CDR2 SYGVNS. The CDR3 here is CASSSLWNTEAFF. CDR3 DNA: TGTGCCAGCTCAAGCCTCTGGAACACTGAAGCTTTCTTT.

The V gene is TRBV12-3 or TRBV12-4, the J gene TRBJ2-7, with TRBD2 matching over 8 bases. The J segment lost 7 bases and the V segment lost 6 bases, leaving 8 bases of the junction unmatched. The CDR3 is made up of 13 amino acids. CDR3 in DNA: TGTGCCAGCAGATTCCGGGAGGGGGGGGAGCAGTACTTC. Translated, it gives CASRFREGGEQYF.

This clone was recorded only once. The genes are TRBV18 and TRBJ1-3, with D maybe TRBD1 (5 bases). V was shortened by 4 bases and J by 0 bases, with 7 bases between the two germline ends. Germline assignment: CDR1 KGHSH and CDR2 LQKENI. The CDR3 length is 14 residues. The CDR3 spells CASSLTDSGNTIYF. CDR3 sequence (DNA): TGTGCCAGCTCACTGACAGACTCTGGAAACACCATATATTTT.

The V call is TRBV6-5, the J call TRBJ1-4; D is perhaps TRBD1 (5 bases). CDR3 size: 12 residues. Trimming pared 9 bases from V and 8 bases from J, leaving 13 bases between. Germline CDR1 MNHEY, CDR2 SVGAGI. The CDR3: CASRRGREKLFF. The CDR3 region has the DNA TGTGCCAGTCGGAGGGGCCGGGAAAAACTGTTTTTT.

The V call is TRBV5-1, the J call TRBJ2-3; perhaps TRBD1 as D (6 bases). Germline CDR1 reads SGHRS; CDR2 reads YFSETQ. V was pared by 9 bases and J by 4 bases, with 18 bases between. The CDR3 consists of 14 residues. In DNA, the CDR3 is TGCGCCACTTCCAATCAGGGGATCGCAGATACGCAGTATTTT. Amino acids: CATSNQGIADTQYF.

The CDR3 coding sequence is TGCGCCAGCAGCCAAGGCGGGACTAGCGGGCAGAACAATGAGCAGTTCTTC. This sequence encodes CASSQGGTSGQNNEQFF. The chain recombines TRBV4-3 with TRBJ2-1; TRBD2 agrees at 12 bases. The CDR3 runs to 17 residues. Trimming took 1 base from V and 5 from J; bases not matched to a gene: 6. Germline CDR1 LGHNA, CDR2 YSLEER.

The chain joins TRBV7-9 to TRBJ2-1; 8 bases are shared with TRBD2. Germline V gene lookup returns CDR1 SEHNR and CDR2 FQNEAQ (reference sequence). This CDR3 is built from 14 residues. Trimming took 0 bases from V and 9 from J; bases not matched to a gene: 4. The CDR3 spells CASSLASRGGEQFF. The CDR3, as DNA: TGTGCCAGCAGCTTAGCGAGTCGGGGGGGTGAGCAGTTCTTC.